The next 4 T cell receptor beta chains were all read from a single sample in a study of T cell repertoires in cytomegalovirus infection. Via MiXCR, TCRdb re-called the reads, giving one row per CDR3 protein. The table includes 350,000 to 550,000 distinct CDR3 sequences, 31% detected once. Sequences were obtained from PBMCs. Source of these receptors: a human donor in good health (CMV status not recorded). Some clones in this sample may be carry-over from other donors' samples.

This clonotype was recorded only once. The chain couples TRBV28 to TRBJ2-3; D may be TRBD2 (6 bases). CDR1 MDHEN and CDR2 SYDVKM come from the germline V gene. CDR3 length equals 15 residues. The V gene lost 10 bases and the J gene lost 1 base, with 18 bases spanning the gap. The CDR3 DNA reads TGTGCCACCGTGGGGGGTAATTTCGGCACAGATACGCAGTATTTT. Its translation: CATVGGNFGTDTQYF.

This clonotype has only a few counts. The chain recombines TRBV28 with TRBJ2-2; 14 bases are shared with TRBD2. V was clipped by 6 bases and J by 8 bases; unmatched bases: 8. Germline V gene data show CDR1 as MDHEN and CDR2 as SYDVKM. The CDR3 has 16 amino acids. In DNA form, the CDR3 reads TGTGCCAGCAGCCAGCGGACTAGCGGGGGGTCTGGGGAGCTGTTTTTT. Translation: CASSQRTSGGSGELFF.

The chain is built from TRBV6-5 and TRBJ1-1; D call uncertain. Trimming removed 0 bases at V and 4 bases at J, with 9 bases between. The CDR3 has 14 residues. Germline assignment: CDR1 MNHEY and CDR2 SVGAGI. The CDR3 DNA is TGTGCCAGCAGTTACTCTAGGACTGCCACTGAAGCTTTCTTT. Translation gives CASSYSRTATEAFF.

Regarding this clonotype: A single base separates this from a much larger clone, so it may be a read error. V and J are TRBV27 and TRBJ2-7; either TRBD1 or TRBD2 may supply D (5 bases each). Germline V gene data show CDR1 as MNHEY and CDR2 as SMNVEV (reference sequence). This CDR3 is 13 amino acids long. The CDR3 DNA follows: TGTGCCATCAGTTTAGCTGGGACGGAACTTCAGTACTTC. Protein product: CAISLAGTELQYF.